This is a list of T cell receptor beta chains from one sample in a study of blood T cell repertoires in COVID-19. Libraries were prepared by immunoSEQ multiplex PCR; TCRdb keeps only in-frame clonotypes and omits some of them. Counted here are fewer than 200,000 clones, over 75% occurring once; the ten biggest clones make up 0.95% to 1.5%. Sequenced: peripheral blood. Source of these receptors: a man aged 60-69 years who had recovered from COVID-19. The CDR3 runs from the conserved cysteine through the conserved F or W. D genes are given only for firm matches. Where a row states a size, it is once, few, many or the class of an expanded clone; other rows omit it.

>TRBJ1-4|.|TRBD1|TRBV19
TGTGCCAGTAGTGGACAGGGTAATGAAAAACTGTTTTTT
CASSGQGNEKLFF
>TRBJ1-5|.|TRBD1|TRBV6-2/TRBV6-3
TGTGCCAGCAGTTACGACAGGGGGCTAGGCAATCAGCCCCAGCATTTT
CASSYDRGLGNQPQHF
>TRBJ2-7|.|TRBD1|TRBV14
TGTGCCAGCAGCCAAGTGGGACAGGGATACTACGAGCAGTACTTC
CASSQVGQGYYEQYF
>TRBJ1-1|.|.|TRBV30
TGTGCCTGGAGTGTAGGCCAGGGGCCCCCTTATTACCCTGAAGCTTTCTTT
CAWSVGQGPPYYPEAFF
>TRBJ2-5|.|TRBD2|TRBV3-1/TRBV3-2
TGTGCCAGCAGCCGGACTAGCGGGCAAGAGACCCAGTACTTC
CASSRTSGQETQYF
>TRBJ2-3|.|.|TRBV6-6
TGTGCCAGCAGTCCGGGGGGCAGCACAGATACGCAGTATTTT
CASSPGGSTDTQYF
>TRBJ1-2|.|.|TRBV19
TGTGCCAGTAGTTGGGGGGCTAACTATGGCTACACCTTC
CASSWGANYGYTF
>TRBJ2-5|.|.|TRBV7-9
TGTGCCAGCAGCTCCACGGGGGACGGGGGGACCCAGTACTTC
CASSSTGDGGTQYF
>TRBJ1-1|.|.|TRBV7-2
TGTGCCAGCAGCCCATCCCCCGGGGTTTGGACTGAAGCTTTCTTT
CASSPSPGVWTEAFF
>TRBJ2-3|once|TRBD2|TRBV3-1/TRBV3-2
TGTGCCAGCAGCCAAGATTTAGCGGGGAGCACAGATACGCAGTATTTT
CASSQDLAGSTDTQYF
>TRBJ2-3|.|.|TRBV29-1
TGCAGCGTTGAAGATCAGGTAGCGGCAGATACGCAGTATTTT
CSVEDQVAADTQYF
>TRBJ1-1|.|.|TRBV6-2/TRBV6-3
TGTGCCAGCAGTTATATTCGGGACACTGAAGCTTTCTTT
CASSYIRDTEAFF